One sample yielded the 30 T cell receptor beta chains listed below, sequenced in a study of T-cell reconstitution after alpha-beta-depleted transplantation in children. For TCRbeta, the library was prepared with unique molecular identifiers. One entry per CDR3 protein, called by TCRdb with MiXCR from the PCR reads. In the table there are around 78,000 distinct CDR3 sequences, approximately 7.4% of which are singletons. Sequencing was performed on PBMCs from the stem cell graft donor, taken from the stem cell graft. These receptors all stem from a human donor who donated a stem cell graft to a child with acute lymphoblastic leukemia.

This sequence joins TRBV12-3 or TRBV12-4 and TRBJ2-5; tentatively, D is TRBD1 (6 bases). Trimming took 5 bases from V and 5 from J, leaving 27 bases between them. The CDR3 is 18 amino acids. This CDR3 reads CASSTRPGHSGPEETQYF. In nucleotides, the CDR3 is TGTGCCAGCAGTACGAGACCGGGACACTCCGGTCCGGAGGAGACCCAGTACTTC.

This clonotype was counted many times. The V call is TRBV7-9, the J call TRBJ2-5; 9 bases align to TRBD1. The germline CDR1 and CDR2 sequences are SEHNR and FQNEAQ (reference sequence). The junction had 3 bases not matched to a gene; V was cut back by 7 bases and J by 3 bases. This CDR3 has 13 amino acids. As DNA, the CDR3 is TGTGCCAGCACCGGGACAGGGAAAGAGACCCAGTACTTC. It codes for CASTGTGKETQYF. The full variable domain, in which reference TRBV7-9 and TRBJ2-5 provide the parts outside the CDR3, is DTGVSQNPRHKITKRGQNVTFRCDPISEHNRLYWYRQTLGQGPEFLTYFQNEAQLEKSRLLSDRFSAERPKGSFSTLEIQRTEQGDSAMYLCASTGTGKETQYFGPGTRLLVL.

Only a few counts were recorded for this clonotype. This chain connects TRBV3-1 to TRBJ2-1, with D perhaps matching TRBD2 (5 bases). The V end lost 11 bases, the J end lost 5 bases, and 22 bases lay between the germline ends. Germline V CDR1 and CDR2: LGHDT, YNNKEL (reference sequence). The CDR3 has 15 residues. CDR3 residues: CASSKEVRRDNEQFF. Written as DNA, the CDR3 is TGTGCCTCCTCGAAGGAGGTCCGCCGCGACAATGAGCAGTTCTTC.

This clonotype was detected only a few times. Just one base apart from a much larger clone, this may be a read error. The J gene is TRBJ2-7, the V gene TRBV4-2, with D perhaps given as TRBD1 or TRBD2 (5 bases each). CDR3 length equals 13 residues. Trimming removed 3 bases at V and 4 bases at J, with 10 bases between. Germline CDR1 and CDR2: LGHNA and YNFKEQ. CDR3 region: CASSHGTGYEQYF. CDR3 DNA: TGTGCCAGCAGCCATGGGACGGGATACGAGCAGTACTTC.

In this sample, this clonotype turned up many times. The chain has TRBV13 and TRBJ1-5; the D gene is possibly TRBD1 (5 bases). Germline CDR1 is PRHDT and CDR2 is FYEKMQ (reference sequence). Trimming shortened V by 0 bases and J by 5 bases, and 17 bases separated the two germline ends. This CDR3 comprises 17 residues. The CDR3 here is CASSLGLDPGGDQPQHF. In nucleotides, the CDR3 is TGTGCCAGCAGCTTAGGCCTCGACCCCGGGGGGGATCAGCCCCAGCATTTT.

The V and J genes are TRBV7-8 and TRBJ2-7, with D uncertain. Trimming removed 1 base from V and 6 bases from J, with 10 bases in between. In germline, CDR1 is SGHVS, CDR2 FQNEAQ. The CDR3 consists of 13 residues. The CDR3 sequence: CASSLGHEREQYF. The CDR3 DNA is TGTGCCAGCAGCTTAGGACATGAGCGCGAGCAGTACTTC.

There are many counts of this clonotype. This sequence joins TRBV7-2 and TRBJ2-7, with D perhaps matching TRBD1 (5 bases). This CDR3 contains 16 residues. In germline, CDR1 is SGHTA, CDR2 FQGNSA. Trimming removed 0 bases from V and 0 bases from J, with 12 bases in between. The CDR3 nucleotides are TGTGCCAGCAGCTTAGCGGGGCGGAGCAGCTCCTACGAGCAGTACTTC. It encodes CASSLAGRSSSYEQYF.

There are a few counts of this clonotype. The genes are TRBV12-3 or TRBV12-4 and TRBJ1-5; unclear D gene. V lost 1 base and J lost 10, with 11 bases in between. This CDR3 has 13 amino acids. In DNA, the CDR3 is TGTGCCAGCAGTTTAGGGGAGATAGGCCCCCAGCATTTT. Amino acid sequence: CASSLGEIGPQHF.

This clonotype appeared many times. CDR3 loop: CASSLIFGAETQYF. The CDR3 DNA reads TGTGCCAGCAGTTTAATATTCGGCGCCGAGACCCAGTACTTC. This sequence joins TRBV27 and TRBJ2-5; unclear D gene. V shed 2 bases and J shed 5 bases, with 12 bases lying between them. CDR3 length: 14 residues. Per the germline V gene, CDR1 is MNHEY and CDR2 is SMNVEV (reference sequence).

The chain links TRBV10-3 to TRBJ2-3, with D unresolved. In germline, CDR1 is ENHRY, CDR2 SYGVKD. V was pared by 4 bases and J by 1 base, with 21 bases between. This CDR3 is built from 18 residues. This CDR3 reads CAISGTEFELYGTDTQYF. As DNA, the CDR3 is TGTGCCATCAGTGGAACGGAATTCGAACTTTATGGCACAGATACGCAGTATTTT.

This clonotype was detected many times. The rearrangement joins TRBV5-6 to TRBJ2-7; TRBD2 aligns across 9 bases. J was trimmed by 6 bases and V by 4 bases; bases with no gene match: 11. This CDR3 contains 15 residues. CDR1 is SGHDT and CDR2 is YYEEEE in the germline V gene. The CDR3 sequence: CASSPVGAGGSEQYF. CDR3 bases: TGTGCCAGCAGCCCGGTTGGAGCGGGAGGCTCCGAGCAGTACTTC.

This clonotype was seen many times. The chain carries TRBV20-1 and TRBJ1-2; TRBD1 is a possible D gene (5 bases). V was clipped by 5 bases and J by 4 bases, with 17 bases between them. CDR1 DFQATT and CDR2 SNEGSKA come from the germline V gene (reference sequence). The length of the CDR3 is 14 residues. The CDR3 here is CSAPPGPARYGYTF. The CDR3 bases are TGCAGTGCTCCACCGGGACCGGCGCGCTATGGCTACACCTTC.

This clonotype was seen more than once but under ten times. V gene TRBV5-1 combines with J gene TRBJ1-2; 8 nucleotides agree with TRBD1. Germline CDR1 and CDR2: SGHRS and YFSETQ. Unmatched junction bases numbered 10, after V lost 0 bases and J lost 6 bases. The CDR3 spans 16 residues. This CDR3 is CASSLAGQGFTNGYTF. In DNA form, the CDR3 reads TGCGCCAGCAGCTTGGCCGGACAGGGATTCACTAATGGCTACACCTTC.

This chain joins TRBV5-6 and TRBJ2-5; possibly TRBD1 or TRBD2 for D (6 bases each). The V end was cut by 9 bases, the J end by 4 bases, with 16 bases between. CDR1 SGHDT and CDR2 YYEEEE come from the germline V gene. CDR3 length: 13 residues. CDR3 DNA sequence: TGTGCCATCAGACCGGGGGCAGGAGAGACCCAGTACTTC. This encodes CAIRPGAGETQYF.

The rearrangement uses TRBV5-4 and TRBJ2-7, with a possible D match to TRBD2 (6 bases). The CDR3 is 20 residues long. V lost 1 base, J lost 1 base, and 27 bases lay in between. Germline CDR1 SGHNT, CDR2 YYREEE (reference sequence). The CDR3 DNA follows: TGTGCCAGCAGCTTGTACCACCCGGCAGATTCCCATAGCGGTTCCTACGAGCAGTACTTC. This encodes CASSLYHPADSHSGSYEQYF.

This clonotype was counted at least ten times. V usage is TRBV5-4 and J usage is TRBJ1-1; the match to TRBD1 covers 8 bases. The CDR3 has 13 residues. The V gene's germline CDR1 is SGHNT and CDR2 YYREEE (reference sequence). Trimming at V came to 10 bases and at J to 4 bases, leaving 9 bases not matched to a gene. CDR3: CAGRTGSTTEAFF. As DNA, the CDR3 is TGTGCCGGTCGGACAGGGTCCACCACTGAAGCTTTCTTT.

This clonotype has ten or more counts. V gene TRBV11-2 combines with J gene TRBJ1-5; D ambiguous. Deletions cut 0 bases from V and 7 bases from J, with 7 bases between. Germline V gives CDR1 SGHAT, CDR2 FQNNGV. There are 13 residues in the CDR3. CDR3 region: CASSLDVGQPQHF. The CDR3 bases are TGTGCCAGCAGCTTAGATGTAGGACAGCCCCAGCATTTT.

Many counts were recorded for this clonotype. This chain connects TRBV12-3 or TRBV12-4 to TRBJ2-7, with 8 bases that match TRBD1. Unmatched junction bases numbered 6, after V lost 4 bases and J lost 4 bases. This CDR3 region has 14 residues. CDR3 nucleotide sequence: TGTGCCAGCAGTTGGACAGGGCCGACATACGAGCAGTACTTC. Its translation: CASSWTGPTYEQYF.

Ten or more counts support this clonotype. The chain is built from TRBV9 and TRBJ2-1; D might be TRBD2 (5 bases). Germline V gene sequence: CDR1 SGDLS, CDR2 YYNGEE. Between the trimmed V and J ends, which lost 9 bases and 10 bases, there was a span of 8 bases. The CDR3 runs to 9 residues. The CDR3 sequence is CAIEREQFF. The CDR3 nucleotides are TGTGCCATTGAGCGGGAGCAGTTCTTC.

This clonotype was observed a handful of times. V and J are TRBV20-1 and TRBJ2-7; D is uncertain. Trimming left V 7 bases short and J 7 bases short, with 20 bases between. The CDR3 totals 13 residues. In germline, CDR1 is DFQATT, CDR2 SNEGSKA (reference sequence). CDR3 residues: CSENPPSRWEQYF. The CDR3 region has the DNA TGCAGTGAGAATCCCCCGTCCCGTTGGGAGCAGTACTTC.

This clonotype has at least ten counts. The chain carries TRBV7-2 and TRBJ2-2; D is unclear. V gave up 4 bases and J gave up 5 bases, with 8 bases separating them. The germline gives CDR1 SGHTA, CDR2 FQGNSA. The CDR3 is 13 amino acids. CDR3 sequence: CASSYQETGELFF. The CDR3 nucleotides read TGTGCCAGCAGCTACCAAGAAACCGGGGAGCTGTTTTTT.

The sample holds many counts of this clonotype. The V call is TRBV7-9, the J call TRBJ2-3, with D possibly being TRBD2 (5 bases). CDR1 and CDR2 (germline): SEHNR, FQNEAQ (reference sequence). This CDR3 has 14 residues. Trimming took off 5 bases at V and 3 bases at J, with 12 bases between the two ends. DNA for the CDR3: TGTGCCAGCAGCCCTCGCCGGGGAACAGATACGCAGTATTTT. It is translated as CASSPRRGTDTQYF. The full variable domain, completed using reference TRBV7-9 and TRBJ2-3, is DTGVSQNPRHKITKRGQNVTFRCDPISEHNRLYWYRQTLGQGPEFLTYFQNEAQLEKSRLLSDRFSAERPKGSFSTLEIQRTEQGDSAMYLCASSPRRGTDTQYFGPGTRLTVL.

This clonotype was seen repeatedly, ten times or more. The rearrangement joins TRBV6-1 to TRBJ2-3; 11 nucleotides line up with TRBD2. Trimming at V came to 4 bases and at J to 2 bases, leaving 2 bases not matched to a gene. The CDR3 loop spans 15 amino acids. CDR1 and CDR2 (germline): MNHNS, SASEGT. This CDR3 is CASSGLAGNTDTQYF. In DNA, the CDR3 is TGTGCCAGCAGTGGACTAGCGGGGAACACAGATACGCAGTATTTT.

In its sample, this clonotype was seen many times. The gene calls are TRBV6-5 and TRBJ2-4, with 8 bases aligning to TRBD2. Germline values: CDR1 MNHEY, CDR2 SVGAGI. This CDR3 has 16 amino acids. V trimming: 5 bases; J trimming: 1 base; junction bases outside the gene matches: 7. This CDR3 reads CASSHGTRVAKNIQYF. The CDR3 coding sequence is TGTGCCAGCAGTCACGGGACTAGAGTGGCCAAAAACATTCAGTACTTC.

In its sample, this clonotype was seen a few times. The chain links TRBV4-1 to TRBJ2-7, with D perhaps TRBD1 or TRBD2 (5 bases each). This CDR3 contains 15 residues. Looked up from germline, CDR1 is MGHRA and CDR2 is YSYEKL. V was trimmed by 1 base and J by 3 bases, leaving 13 bases between them. CDR3 bases: TGCGCCAGCAGCCAAGGTGTAGGGACCCTCTACGAGCAGTACTTC. Translating gives CASSQGVGTLYEQYF.

This clonotype was recorded many times. This chain uses TRBV29-1 with TRBJ2-2; D is unresolved. The germline V gene has CDR1 SQVTM and CDR2 ANQGSEA. The germline V and J ends were trimmed by 1 base and 1 base, with 7 bases remaining between them. CDR3 length: 14 amino acids. Written as DNA, the CDR3 is TGCAGCGTTGAAGTGGGGATGAACACCGGGGAGCTGTTTTTT. It encodes CSVEVGMNTGELFF.

This clonotype was detected many times. The V gene is TRBV7-9, the J gene TRBJ1-2; no clear D gene. V was cut by 3 bases and J by 6 bases, with 8 bases left in between. The germline gives CDR1 SEHNR, CDR2 FQNEAQ (reference sequence). The CDR3 contains 12 residues. CDR3 residues: CASSFLQNGYTF. Here the CDR3 DNA reads TGTGCCAGCAGCTTTCTCCAAAATGGCTACACCTTC.

The chain combines TRBV28 with TRBJ2-5; D is possibly TRBD1 (5 bases). V shed 6 bases and J shed 3 bases, with 14 bases lying between them. This CDR3 has 14 amino acids. CDR1 and CDR2 (germline): MDHEN, SYDVKM. CDR3 in amino acids: CASSQDNAEETQYF. In DNA, the CDR3 is TGTGCCAGCAGCCAGGACAACGCCGAAGAGACCCAGTACTTC.

The J gene is TRBJ2-7, the V gene TRBV7-3, with a weak D call TRBD2 (5 bases). CDR1 SGHTA and CDR2 FQGTGA come from the germline V gene. The CDR3 sequence is 15 residues long. Trimming shortened V by 2 bases and J by 0 bases, and 11 bases separated the two germline ends. The CDR3 here is CASSLHGGGSYEQYF. In DNA, the CDR3 is TGTGCCAGCAGCTTACATGGAGGCGGCTCCTACGAGCAGTACTTC.

Only a few counts were recorded for this clonotype. The genes are TRBV10-3 and TRBJ2-6; D is uncertain. The CDR3 sequence is 14 residues long. Trimming took 3 bases from V and 0 from J, leaving 3 bases between them. Germline CDR1 is ENHRY and CDR2 is SYGVKD. In DNA form, the CDR3 reads TGTGCCATCAGTGATGGCTCTGGGGCCAACGTCCTGACTTTC. This gives the protein CAISDGSGANVLTF.